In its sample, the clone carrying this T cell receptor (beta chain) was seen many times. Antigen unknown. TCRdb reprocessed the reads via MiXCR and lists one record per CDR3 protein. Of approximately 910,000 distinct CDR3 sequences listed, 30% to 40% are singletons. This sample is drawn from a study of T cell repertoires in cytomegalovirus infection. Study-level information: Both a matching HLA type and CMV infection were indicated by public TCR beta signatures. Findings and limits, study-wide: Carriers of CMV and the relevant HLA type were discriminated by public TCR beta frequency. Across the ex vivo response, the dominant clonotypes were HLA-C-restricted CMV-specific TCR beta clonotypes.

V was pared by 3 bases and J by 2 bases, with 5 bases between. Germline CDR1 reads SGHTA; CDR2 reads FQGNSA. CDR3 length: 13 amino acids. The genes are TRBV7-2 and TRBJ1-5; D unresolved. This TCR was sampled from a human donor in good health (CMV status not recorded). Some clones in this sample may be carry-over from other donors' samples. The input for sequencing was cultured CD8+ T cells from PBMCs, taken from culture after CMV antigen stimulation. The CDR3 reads CASSFYGNQPQHF. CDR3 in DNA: TGTGCCAGCAGCTTTTACGGCAATCAGCCCCAGCATTTT.